The T cell receptor (beta chain) described here comes from a study of blood T cells in healthy people across ages. Findings and caveats of the study: Among long-lived donors, naive CD4+ cells were more numerous and diversity higher than in aged donors. Strong correlation existed between TCR beta diversity and naive T cell percentage.

The authors ran a second PCR of roughly 6 to 12 cycles using a sample-barcoded 5' primer and a J-beta primer mix. Every sample gave at least 2.5 million paired-end reads containing CDR3. TCRdb re-analysed the 5' RACE reads in MiXCR, keeping a single row per CDR3 protein. The table shows about 1.8 million distinct CDR3 sequences, with around 48% occurring only once. On this clonotype itself: The antigen is unknown.

CDR3 length: 12 amino acids. Germline V lookup: CDR1 SGDLS, CDR2 YYNGEE. V was trimmed by 0 bases and J by 7 bases, leaving 8 bases between them. The sample comprised blood. The sequence derives from a woman aged 40 to 50 in good health. This chain links TRBV9 with TRBJ2-7; D is tentatively TRBD1 or TRBD2 (5 bases each). In DNA form, the CDR3 reads TGTGCCAGCAGCGTAGGGGACGGGGAGCAGTACTTC. Its translation: CASSVGDGEQYF.